This T cell receptor (beta chain) was captured in a study of cytomegalovirus exposure and HLA in healthy donors. Broader study findings: It has been reported that TCR beta sequences accurately predicted the HLA-A and HLA-B alleles of most subjects. An assumption of roughly uniform sequencing depth across donors underlay the presence/absence analyses. As confirmed in vitro, three CMV-associated chains were specific for CMV antigens. In an earlier analysis, in approximately 630 donors, most V segments appeared productive either ~90% or ~30% of the time.

This clone was seen only once. The antigen is unknown. A multiplex PCR was run with 60 Vbeta primers and 13 Jbeta primers. Using immunoSEQ multiplex PCR, the repertoire was profiled, and TCRdb retains in-frame clones only, with some absent. The profile shows under 55,000 clones, around three quarters of them singletons. CDR3 length equals 16 residues. The V end was cut by 11 bases, the J end by 5 bases, with 24 bases between. The germline V gene has CDR1 PRHDT and CDR2 FYEKMQ (reference sequence). The sample comprised PBMCs. The gene calls are TRBV13 and TRBJ1-4; possible D gene TRBD1, 5 bases. The clonotype comes from a man younger than 45 in good health and CMV-seropositive. In nucleotides, the CDR3 is TGTGCCGGCACCAACAACCCAGGGACTCAGAATGAAAAACTGTTTTTT. It encodes CAGTNNPGTQNEKLFF.